One sample yielded the 27 T cell receptor beta chains listed below, sequenced in a study of blood T cells in healthy people across ages. Together with a sample-barcoded 5' primer, a J-beta primer mix was included in a second PCR lasting about 6 to 11 cycles. In TCRdb, the 5' RACE reads were re-called with MiXCR into one record per CDR3 protein. This sample yields hundreds of thousands of distinct CDR3 sequences, of which 58% are seen a single time; roughly 22% belongs to the top ten. Sequencing was carried out using blood. Receptors originate from a man younger than 45 in good health.

This clonotype turned up a few times. The rearrangement joins TRBV29-1 to TRBJ2-1; the D gene is possibly TRBD2 (6 bases). Per germline, CDR1 SQVTM and CDR2 ANQGSEA. This CDR3 comprises 12 residues. In nucleotides, the CDR3 is TGCAGTGCTACCCCGCGGGGCAATGAGCAGTTCTTC. It codes for CSATPRGNEQFF.

The genes are TRBV29-1 and TRBJ2-2; D is perhaps TRBD1 (5 bases). This CDR3 contains 14 residues. Trimming shortened V by 2 bases and J by 4 bases, and 11 bases separated the two germline ends. CDR1 and CDR2 (germline): SQVTM, ANQGSEA. CDR3 in DNA: TGCAGCGTTGAATTGGGGCCAGGCACCGGGGAGCTGTTTTTT. The encoded protein is CSVELGPGTGELFF.

This clonotype has more than one count but fewer than ten. CDR3 sequence: CASSETPGGREKLFF. In nucleotides, the CDR3 is TGTGCCAGCAGCGAGACTCCAGGGGGCCGTGAAAAACTGTTTTTT. The chain joins TRBV9 to TRBJ1-4; 8 nucleotides align to TRBD1. The germline V gene encodes CDR1 SGDLS and CDR2 YYNGEE. The CDR3 contains 15 residues. V lost 3 bases, J lost 7 bases, and 8 bases stayed unmatched.

As to this clonotype: At one of its ends the junction is not consistent with the germline gene, which may arise from a read error. The CDR3 coding sequence is TGTACCAGCAGTGAATTGGGACTCCACACAGATACGCAGTATTTT. It is translated as CTSSELGLHTDTQYF. V is TRBV6-1 and J is TRBJ2-3; tentative D call: TRBD2 (6 bases). This CDR3 is built from 15 residues. Germline CDR1 and CDR2: MNHNS and SASEGT.

In this sample, this clonotype turned up a few times. The rearrangement links TRBV20-1 to TRBJ2-7; unclear D gene. V gave up 5 bases and J gave up 6 bases, with 17 bases separating them. Germline V lookup: CDR1 DFQATT, CDR2 SNEGSKA (reference sequence). This CDR3 spans 13 amino acids. The CDR3 sequence: CSAALTHEGEQYF. The CDR3 DNA follows: TGCAGTGCTGCCTTGACCCACGAAGGCGAGCAGTACTTC.

The chain has TRBV4-2 and TRBJ2-3; TRBD2 matches at 7 bases. Germline assignment: CDR1 LGHNA and CDR2 YNFKEQ. There are 16 residues in the CDR3. V gave up 1 base and J gave up 5 bases; unmatched junction bases: 9. CDR3 bases: TGTGCCAGCAGCCAAGTCGGGGGGATACCCGGAGATACGCAGTATTTT. Translation gives CASSQVGGIPGDTQYF.

V gene TRBV20-1 combines with J gene TRBJ2-1; 7 bases agree with TRBD2. The CDR3 runs to 14 residues. V lost 8 bases, J lost 2 bases, and 9 bases stayed unmatched. Germline loops: CDR1 DFQATT, CDR2 SNEGSKA (reference sequence). The CDR3 DNA reads as TGCAGTTCGAAACGGGGACTACCCTACAATGAGCAGTTCTTC. This gives the protein CSSKRGLPYNEQFF.

This chain uses TRBV4-3 with TRBJ2-5; D is uncertain. This CDR3 region has 14 residues. Germline loops: CDR1 LGHNA, CDR2 YSLEER. V was trimmed by 0 bases and J by 4 bases, leaving 9 bases between them. The CDR3 DNA reads TGCGCCAGCAGCCAAGATTGGCGGCGAGAGACCCAGTACTTC. It encodes CASSQDWRRETQYF.

The chain joins TRBV20-1 to TRBJ2-1; D not certain. The ends were cut back, 5 bases at V and 8 bases at J, with 19 bases in the middle. This CDR3 comprises 14 residues. Germline V CDR1 and CDR2: DFQATT, SNEGSKA (reference sequence). CDR3 DNA sequence: TGCAGTGCTCAAAAGACCAGAAGTATCGATGAGCAGTTCTTC. Its protein is CSAQKTRSIDEQFF.

This rearrangement joins TRBV7-9 to TRBJ2-7, with 9 bases aligning to TRBD1. V gave up 5 bases and J gave up 5 bases; unmatched junction bases: 10. Germline values: CDR1 SEHNR, CDR2 FQNEAQ (reference sequence). CDR3 size: 15 residues. The CDR3 bases are TGTGCCAGCAGCAATCACGGGGACAGGGTGCACGAGCAGTACTTC. This encodes CASSNHGDRVHEQYF.

J is TRBJ2-7 and V is TRBV10-2; D is uncertain. Trimming stripped 7 bases from V and 6 bases from J, with 13 bases between. The germline CDR1 and CDR2 sequences are WSHSY and SAAADI. The CDR3 spans 12 residues. The CDR3, as DNA: TGCGCCAGCAAAAGGGAATCCGGCGAGCAGTACTTC. Translating gives CASKRESGEQYF.

The chain links TRBV12-3 or TRBV12-4 to TRBJ2-3, with 13 bases lining up with TRBD2. This CDR3 is built from 16 residues. The junction had 4 bases not matched to a gene; V was cut back by 6 bases and J by 1 base. CDR3: CASRGGTSGGTDTQYF. The CDR3 nucleotides are TGTGCCAGCAGAGGGGGGACTAGCGGGGGCACAGATACGCAGTATTTT.

This clonotype was observed a handful of times. The V gene is TRBV5-6, the J gene TRBJ2-1; 8 positions agree with TRBD1. The CDR3 spans 18 residues. V shed 4 bases and J 7 bases; nucleotides not matched to a gene: 19. Germline V gene data show CDR1 as SGHDT and CDR2 as YYEEEE. In nucleotides, the CDR3 is TGTGCCAGCAGCGAAGAACTAGCACTCGGACAGGGAGAAAATGAGCAGTTCTTC. This translates into CASSEELALGQGENEQFF. Complete variable domain (other parts from reference TRBV5-6 and TRBJ2-1): DAGVTQSPTHLIKTRGQQVTLRCSPKSGHDTVSWYQQALGQGPQFIFQYYEEEERQRGNFPDRFSGHQFPNYSSELNVNALLLGDSALYLCASSEELALGQGENEQFFGPGTRLTVL.

This chain connects TRBV6-1 to TRBJ1-1; unclear D gene. Trimming took off 8 bases at V and 1 base at J, with 11 bases between the two ends. The germline gives CDR1 MNHNS, CDR2 SASEGT. The CDR3 is 13 amino acids. The CDR3, as DNA: TGTGCCAGCGGATTCGAACGGAACACTGAAGCTTTCTTT. It encodes CASGFERNTEAFF.

At least ten counts were recorded for this clonotype. The V gene is TRBV20-1, the J gene TRBJ1-2; TRBD1 matches 7 bases. From germline, CDR1 is DFQATT and CDR2 SNEGSKA (reference sequence). CDR3 length: 16 amino acids. V lost 0 bases, J lost 6 bases, and 13 bases stayed unmatched. The DNA for the CDR3 is TGCAGTGCTAGAGATTCCCCAACCGGGACAGTCCATGGCTACACCTTC. This codes for CSARDSPTGTVHGYTF.

The table lists this clonotype with a few counts. This chain connects TRBV20-1 to TRBJ1-5, with D uncertain. This CDR3 contains 13 residues. V gave up 4 bases and J gave up 4 bases, with 11 bases separating them. Germline CDR1 is DFQATT and CDR2 is SNEGSKA (reference sequence). CDR3 residues: CSATQDGNQPQHF. For the CDR3, the DNA is TGCAGTGCTACCCAGGACGGTAATCAGCCCCAGCATTTT.

This chain links TRBV15 with TRBJ1-6; D possibly corresponds to TRBD1 (5 bases). CDR1 is LNHNV, CDR2 YYDKDF, per germline (reference sequence). V was trimmed by 5 bases and J by 5 bases, leaving 16 bases between them. The CDR3 extends over 16 amino acids. The CDR3 nucleotides read TGTGCCACCAGCCCCCGTCGACAGACCAATAATTCACCCCTCCACTTT. Protein sequence: CATSPRRQTNNSPLHF.

Points on this clonotype: An end of the junction does not agree with germline; a read error may underlie this. The chain employs TRBV20-1 and TRBJ1-2; no clear D. Germline V lookup: CDR1 DFQATT, CDR2 SNEGSKA (reference sequence). CDR3 length: 17 amino acids. The CDR3 reads CSASDWGGQELNYGHTF. Written as DNA, the CDR3 is TGCAGTGCTAGCGATTGGGGTGGGCAGGAACTTAACTATGGCCACACCTTC.

This chain connects TRBV11-1 to TRBJ2-1; TRBD2 aligns across 13 bases. This CDR3 comprises 17 residues. The germline gives CDR1 SGHAT, CDR2 FQDESV (reference sequence). The junction had 13 bases not matched to a gene; V was cut back by 5 bases and J by 9 bases. CDR3 amino acids: CASSPIKGLAGEIEQFF. As DNA, the CDR3 is TGTGCCAGCAGCCCCATAAAAGGACTAGCGGGAGAAATTGAGCAGTTCTTC.

V gene TRBV4-2 combines with J gene TRBJ2-2, with D tentatively TRBD2 (5 bases). The germline V and J ends were trimmed by 1 base and 0 bases, with 9 bases remaining between them. This CDR3 has 16 amino acids. Germline V gene data show CDR1 as LGHNA and CDR2 as YNFKEQ. The CDR3 nucleotides read TGTGCCAGCAGCCAAGTTCCGGGATCGAACACCGGGGAGCTGTTTTTT. It yields the protein CASSQVPGSNTGELFF.

This clonotype was counted between two and nine times. The rearrangement uses TRBV20-1 and TRBJ2-1; D could derive from TRBD1 or TRBD2 (7 bases each). The ends were cut back, 4 bases at V and 4 bases at J, with 20 bases in the middle. This CDR3 has 16 residues. Germline V lookup: CDR1 DFQATT, CDR2 SNEGSKA (reference sequence). CDR3 nucleotides: TGCAGTGCTACGAAGATCCAGGGGGGGATTTACAATGAGCAGTTCTTC. It encodes CSATKIQGGIYNEQFF.

This rearrangement joins TRBV3-1 to TRBJ2-4; weak D call: TRBD2 (5 bases). CDR3 length: 13 residues. The V gene's germline CDR1 is LGHDT and CDR2 YNNKEL (reference sequence). V lost 3 bases and J lost 5, with 8 bases in between. This CDR3 is CASSQSGQNIQYF. The CDR3 DNA reads TGTGCCAGCAGCCAGAGCGGCCAAAACATTCAGTACTTC.

This clonotype was seen a single time. J is TRBJ1-6 and V is TRBV18; tentatively, D is TRBD1 (5 bases). CDR1 is KGHSH and CDR2 is LQKENI in the germline V gene. The CDR3 contains 15 residues. V lost 3 bases, J lost 9 bases, and 15 bases lay in between. CDR3 in amino acids: CASSPTTDITSPLHF. CDR3 coding DNA: TGTGCCAGCTCACCTACGACAGATATTACTTCACCCCTCCACTTT.

The V and J genes are TRBV6-1 and TRBJ2-1; D might be TRBD1 (5 bases). CDR3 length: 16 residues. Between the trimmed V and J ends, which lost 5 bases and 4 bases, there was a span of 18 bases. Germline CDR1 MNHNS, CDR2 SASEGT. The CDR3 DNA is TGTGCCAGCAGTATTTCGACAGAGTCAACATACAATGAGCAGTTCTTC. Translation: CASSISTESTYNEQFF.

The CDR3 nucleotides read TGTGCCAGCAGCTTGGGGAAGGCAGAGTACTATGGCTACACCTTC. Amino acids: CASSLGKAEYYGYTF. The rearrangement links TRBV5-6 to TRBJ1-2; D remains ambiguous. Germline loops: CDR1 SGHDT, CDR2 YYEEEE. CDR3 length: 15 amino acids. V lost 0 bases and J lost 3, with 12 bases in between.

This clonotype has a handful of counts. The chain couples TRBV6-5 to TRBJ1-1; the match to TRBD1 covers 9 bases. Trimming took 6 bases from V and 5 from J; bases not matched to a gene: 4. The germline V gene encodes CDR1 MNHEY and CDR2 SVGAGI. The CDR3 runs to 13 residues. The CDR3 spells CASRTGGETEAFF. CDR3 DNA sequence: TGTGCCAGCAGGACAGGGGGAGAAACTGAAGCTTTCTTT.

This clonotype came up a few times. J is TRBJ1-1 and V is TRBV14; D is unclear. Germline V gene data show CDR1 as SGHDN and CDR2 as FVKESK. V was pared by 4 bases and J by 0 bases, with 9 bases between. The CDR3 runs 14 residues. CDR3 region: CASSPSSMNTEAFF. The CDR3 DNA follows: TGTGCCAGCAGCCCCTCCTCAATGAACACTGAAGCTTTCTTT.